The rows below give T cell receptor beta chains drawn from one sample of a study of cytomegalovirus exposure and HLA in healthy donors. Method: immunoSEQ multiplex PCR; TCRdb's copy keeps in-frame clones and lacks some. In the table there are about 210,000 clones, about three quarters of which are singletons. Material: PBMCs. These receptors came from a boy aged 5-17 years in good health and CMV-seronegative. Both conserved end residues are part of each CDR3. D genes are given only for firm matches. Where a row states a size, it is once, few, many or the class of an expanded clone; other rows omit it.

>.|TRBJ2-4|.|TRBV6-5
CATGRAKNIQYF
TGTGCCACGGGAAGGGCGAAAAACATTCAGTACTTC
>.|TRBJ2-3|few|TRBV6-5
CASSSLGGDTQYF
TGTGCCAGCAGTTCCCTCGGGGGTGATACGCAGTATTTT
>.|TRBJ1-2|.|TRBV30
CAWNRAYGYTF
TGTGCCTGGAACAGGGCCTATGGCTACACCTTC
>TRBD2|TRBJ2-7|.|TRBV4-1
CASSQELGLAGPYEQYF
TGCGCCAGCAGCCAAGAGCTTGGCCTAGCGGGGCCCTACGAGCAGTACTTC
>TRBD2|TRBJ2-1|.|TRBV4-2
CASSQVAGGLYNEQFF
TGTGCCAGCAGCCAAGTAGCGGGGGGGCTCTACAATGAGCAGTTCTTC
>TRBD1|TRBJ2-7|.|TRBV11-2
CASSDRDRLSYEQYF
TGTGCCAGCAGCGACCGGGACAGACTCTCCTACGAGCAGTACTTC
>.|TRBJ2-1|few|TRBV30
CAWSPRAHKVGEQFF
TGTGCCTGGAGTCCCAGGGCCCACAAGGTCGGTGAGCAGTTCTTC
>.|TRBJ1-5|.|TRBV7-9
CASSLGTNQPQHF
TGTGCCAGCAGCTTAGGGACAAATCAGCCCCAGCATTTT
>.|TRBJ2-2|.|TRBV27
CASSPNGGVDTGELFF
TGTGCCAGCAGTCCCAACGGGGGAGTCGACACCGGGGAGCTGTTTTTT
>.|TRBJ2-1|.|TRBV7-8
CASSWKLLGDEQFF
TGTGCCAGCAGCTGGAAACTTTTAGGAGATGAGCAGTTCTTC
>TRBD1|TRBJ2-3|once|TRBV5-3
CARSTDRPDTQYF
TGTGCCAGAAGCACGGACAGGCCAGATACGCAGTATTTT
>TRBD1|TRBJ1-5|.|TRBV6-5
CASSRDRTNQPQHF
TGTGCCAGCAGCCGGGACAGGACCAATCAGCCCCAGCATTTT
>TRBD1|TRBJ2-7|.|TRBV6-1
CASSKPGQGYEQYF
TGTGCCAGCAGTAAACCGGGACAGGGGTACGAGCAGTACTTC
>TRBD1|TRBJ2-7|.|TRBV12-5
CASVGRGRPVYEQYF
TGTGCTAGTGTCGGCAGGGGGCGCCCCGTGTACGAGCAGTACTTC
>.|TRBJ1-3|.|TRBV7-9
CASSLVGARSGNTIYF
TGTGCCAGCAGCTTAGTAGGGGCCCGCTCTGGAAACACCATATATTTT
>.|TRBJ1-1|.|TRBV7-3
CASSLNRWSTEAFF
TGTGCCAGCAGCTTAAATCGGTGGTCCACTGAAGCTTTCTTT
>.|TRBJ1-3|.|TRBV4-2
CASSFRPRRAGNTIYF
TGTGCCAGCAGCTTCCGCCCCCGTCGCGCTGGAAACACCATATATTTT
>.|TRBJ1-2|.|TRBV7-2
CASSLGSSGSGYTF
TGTGCCAGCAGCTTAGGAAGCAGCGGCAGTGGCTACACCTTC
>TRBD1|TRBJ1-5|.|TRBV27
CASSFRTGGDQPQHF
TGTGCCAGCAGTTTCCGGACAGGGGGCGATCAGCCCCAGCATTTT
>TRBD1|TRBJ2-7|once|TRBV6-5
CASRSDRGFYEQYF
TGTGCCAGCAGGTCGGACAGGGGTTTCTACGAGCAGTACTTC
>TRBD2|TRBJ2-1|.|TRBV27
CASNSRTSGGAWEQFF
TGTGCCAGCAACTCCCGGACTAGCGGGGGGGCCTGGGAGCAGTTCTTC
>TRBD1|TRBJ2-3|.|TRBV5-1
CASSLGQGAWGDTQYF
TGCGCCAGCAGCTTGGGGCAGGGGGCTTGGGGAGATACGCAGTATTTT
>.|TRBJ2-5|.|TRBV7-6
CASSLVRSQETQYF
TGTGCCAGCAGCTTAGTGCGAAGCCAAGAGACCCAGTACTTC
>TRBD1|TRBJ1-5|.|TRBV28
CASSNGQEYSNQPQHF
TGTGCCAGCAGTAACGGACAGGAATATAGCAATCAGCCCCAGCATTTT
>TRBD1|TRBJ1-2|.|TRBV30
CAWSVGTAANYGYTF
TGTGCCTGGAGTGTAGGGACAGCCGCTAACTATGGCTACACCTTC
>TRBD1|TRBJ1-1|.|TRBV19
CASRGQGAGTEAFF
TGTGCCAGTAGGGGACAGGGGGCGGGTACTGAAGCTTTCTTT
>TRBD2|TRBJ2-7|.|TRBV2
CATRSVGGYEQYF
TGTGCCACCCGCAGCGTGGGGGGGTACGAGCAGTACTTC
>.|TRBJ1-1|.|TRBV18
CASSPSQVGVAKAFF
TGTGCCAGCTCCCCTTCCCAAGTAGGGGTAGCTAAAGCTTTCTTT
>TRBD1|TRBJ1-1|.|TRBV18
CASSLKQGGNTEAFF
TGTGCCAGCTCACTTAAACAGGGGGGAAACACTGAAGCTTTCTTT
>.|TRBJ2-7|.|TRBV13
CASSSTLGYYEQYF
TGTGCCAGCAGCTCAACCCTCGGTTACTACGAGCAGTACTTC
>.|TRBJ2-4|.|TRBV27
CASREIPAKNIQYF
TGTGCCAGCAGGGAGATTCCGGCCAAAAACATTCAGTACTTC
>.|TRBJ1-2|.|TRBV7-9
CASSLVGPYGYTF
TGTGCCAGCAGCTTGGTGGGCCCCTATGGCTACACCTTC
>.|TRBJ1-2|.|TRBV19
CASTADSYNYGYTF
TGTGCCAGTACCGCGGACTCTTATAACTATGGCTACACCTTC
>TRBD1|TRBJ1-3|.|TRBV19
CASSIRDSSGNTIYF
TGTGCCAGTAGTATTAGGGACAGCTCTGGAAACACCATATATTTT
>.|TRBJ2-2|.|TRBV27
CASSLNRGQNTGELFF
TGTGCCAGCAGTTTAAATAGGGGCCAAAACACCGGGGAGCTGTTTTTT
>.|TRBJ1-6|.|TRBV7-3
CASSLTLGASPLHF
TGTGCCAGCAGCTTAACACTGGGAGCTTCACCCCTCCACTTT
>.|TRBJ1-1|.|TRBV11-2
CASSFEGKAFF
TGTGCCAGCAGCTTTGAGGGAAAGGCTTTCTTT
>.|TRBJ1-2|few|TRBV20-1
CSARDLKTF
TGCAGTGCTAGGGACTTAAAGACCTTC
>.|TRBJ1-2|.|TRBV29-1
CSVFGNYGYTF
TGCAGCGTTTTTGGCAACTATGGCTACACCTTC
>.|TRBJ2-2|.|TRBV6-5
CASSYMAGINELFF
TGTGCCAGCAGTTACATGGCGGGGATCAATGAGCTGTTTTTT
>.|TRBJ2-7|.|TRBV4-1
CASSTPGRTYEQYF
TGCGCCAGCAGCACACCCGGGAGAACCTACGAGCAGTACTTC
>TRBD1|TRBJ2-2|.|TRBV7-9
CASRSAQGNAGELFF
TGTGCCAGCAGATCGGCACAGGGGAATGCCGGGGAGCTGTTTTTT
>.|TRBJ2-3|.|TRBV6-5
CASKSGGRDTQYF
TGTGCCAGCAAGTCGGGGGGCCGAGATACGCAGTATTTT
>.|TRBJ2-7|.|TRBV5-6
CASSLQGGYEQYF
TGTGCCAGCAGCTTGCAGGGCGGTTACGAGCAGTACTTC
>TRBD2|TRBJ2-1|.|TRBV7-7
CASSLGLAGNNEQFF
TGTGCTAGCAGCCTGGGACTAGCGGGGAACAATGAGCAGTTCTTC